The 9 T cell receptor beta chains below all came from one sample that was sequenced in a study of radiotherapy plus CTLA-4 blockade in lung cancer. TCRdb's table, derived via immunoSEQ multiplex PCR, lists solely in-frame clones and lacks some. The sample shows 130,000 or so clones, just under 90% of them seen only once. The source was peripheral blood, collected from a patient treated with radiotherapy plus ipilimumab. The source of these receptors is a human donor with non-small cell lung cancer that progressed on radiotherapy plus ipilimumab.

The genes are TRBV5-1 and TRBJ2-3; D is ambiguous. This CDR3 region has 15 residues. Germline V CDR1 and CDR2: SGHRS, YFSETQ. The V gene lost 8 bases and the J gene lost 2 bases, with 18 bases spanning the gap. The CDR3 nucleotides read TGCGCCAGTCTCCCGGTCGGCACTTCCACAGATACGCAGTATTTT. Translating gives CASLPVGTSTDTQYF.

This chain connects TRBV9 to TRBJ1-1, with D possibly matching TRBD1 (5 bases). CDR3 length: 12 amino acids. V was pared by 5 bases and J by 5 bases, with 10 bases between. The V gene's germline CDR1 is SGDLS and CDR2 YYNGEE. CDR3 bases: TGTGCCAGCAGTGGGGGGGATACTGAAGCTTTCTTT. Amino acids: CASSGGDTEAFF.

The gene calls are TRBV7-2 and TRBJ2-3; maybe TRBD2 (6 bases). Germline loops: CDR1 SGHTA, CDR2 FQGNSA. CDR3 length equals 13 residues. CDR3 bases: TGTGCGTGTCGGCCGGGAGCCCCAGATACGCAGTATTTT. This translates into CACRPGAPDTQYF.

V gene TRBV5-3 combines with J gene TRBJ1-1; 9 positions agree with TRBD1. TRBV5-3 belongs to the ORF category, with a function that is uncertain. After removal of 5 bases from V and 1 base from J, the junction contained 9 bases not matched to a gene. The CDR3 has 16 amino acids. The CDR3 loop reads CARSFGQGLKNTEAFF. In DNA form, the CDR3 reads TGTGCCAGAAGTTTTGGACAGGGGCTAAAGAACACTGAAGCTTTCTTT.

This chain uses TRBV29-1 with TRBJ2-7; 7 bases map to TRBD2. The junction had 4 bases not matched to a gene; V was cut back by 3 bases and J by 2 bases. Germline CDR1 and CDR2: SQVTM and ANQGSEA. This CDR3 is 13 amino acids long. DNA for the CDR3: TGCAGCGTTGAGGCTAGCGGCCCCTACGAGCAGTACTTC. It translates to CSVEASGPYEQYF.

This clone showed up just a few times. This rearrangement joins TRBV5-6 to TRBJ1-3; TRBD1 matches at 7 bases. Trimming took 3 bases from V and 1 from J; bases not matched to a gene: 7. This CDR3 has 16 amino acids. Germline V gene sequence: CDR1 SGHDT, CDR2 YYEEEE. CDR3 residues: CASSSQGLVSGNTIYF. The DNA of the CDR3 is TGTGCCAGCAGCTCACAGGGGTTGGTTTCTGGAAACACCATATATTTT.

This chain links TRBV6-1 with TRBJ2-1; maybe TRBD2 (6 bases). The CDR3 has 13 residues. Trimming took 10 bases from V and 8 from J, leaving 18 bases between them. Germline loops: CDR1 MNHNS, CDR2 SASEGT. The CDR3: CATGQLAAYEQFF. DNA of the CDR3: TGTGCCACGGGGCAACTAGCAGCATATGAGCAGTTCTTC.

The table lists this clone with a count of one. V gene TRBV7-8 combines with J gene TRBJ2-7; 10 bases are a match to TRBD1. Trimming cost V 4 bases and J 8 bases; bases outside gene matches: 8. CDR3 length equals 14 residues. Germline CDR1 and CDR2: SGHVS and FQNEAQ. In nucleotides, the CDR3 is TGTGCCAGCAGCTCTTCCCTGACAGGGGGCAAGCAGTACTTC. Its protein is CASSSSLTGGKQYF.

The CDR3, as DNA: TGTGCCAGCAGCCATTCTAGCGGGGGATTAGGCGAGCAGTACTTC. Translation: CASSHSSGGLGEQYF. The rearrangement links TRBV16 to TRBJ2-7; 10 bases are a match to TRBD2. This CDR3 has 15 amino acids. V was clipped by 3 bases and J by 6 bases; unmatched bases: 8. The germline gives CDR1 KGHSY, CDR2 FQNENV.